This T cell receptor beta chain comes out of a study of blood T cells in healthy people across ages. Trimming removed 0 bases from V and 13 bases from J, with 16 bases in between. The CDR3 runs to 14 residues. Germline lookup yields CDR1 SGHTA and CDR2 FQGTGA. Together with a sample-barcoded 5' primer, a J-beta primer mix was included in a second PCR lasting roughly 7 to 11 cycles. The template-switch adaptor was a 5' adaptor with 12 random nucleotides. It tagged each cDNA molecule. One entry per CDR3 protein, called by TCRdb with MiXCR from the 5' RACE reads. Seen here are approximately 780,000 distinct CDR3 sequences, roughly 25% observed once, and the top ten hold around 3%. As to this clonotype: Its antigen is not identified.

The study, taken as a whole, reports: A roughly linear fall in TCR beta diversity per million T cells was seen with increasing age.

The amount of total RNA extracted per sample was at least 6 micrograms. The data also belong to a second study, concerning T cells of mothers and their children.

The specimen sequenced was blood. The sequence came from a boy aged 10-17 years in good health. The rearrangement uses TRBV7-3 and TRBJ2-1; D unresolved. The CDR3 DNA reads as TGTGCCAGCAGCTTAACGGCCGAGGCACTCATCCAGTTCTTC. It yields the protein CASSLTAEALIQFF. Based on the CDR3 plus reference TRBV7-3 and TRBJ2-1, the full variable domain is GAGVSQTPSNKVTEKGKYVELRCDPISGHTALYWYRQSLGQGPEFLIYFQGTGAADDSGLPNDRFFAVRPEGSVSTLKIQRTERGDSAVYLCASSLTAEALIQFFGPGTRLTVL.